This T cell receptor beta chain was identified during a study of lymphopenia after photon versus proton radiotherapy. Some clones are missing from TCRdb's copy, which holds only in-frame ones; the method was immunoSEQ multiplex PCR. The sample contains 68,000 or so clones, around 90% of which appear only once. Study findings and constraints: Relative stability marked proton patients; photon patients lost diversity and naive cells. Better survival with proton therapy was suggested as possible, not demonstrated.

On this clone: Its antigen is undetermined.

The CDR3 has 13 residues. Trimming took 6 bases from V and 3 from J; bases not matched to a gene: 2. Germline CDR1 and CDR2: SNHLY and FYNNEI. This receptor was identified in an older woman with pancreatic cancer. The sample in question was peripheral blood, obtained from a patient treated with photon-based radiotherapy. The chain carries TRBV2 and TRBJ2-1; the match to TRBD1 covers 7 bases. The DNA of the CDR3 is TGTGCCAGCAGCTGGGACAGCTACAATGAGCAGTTCTTC. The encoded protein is CASSWDSYNEQFF.